Described below is a single T cell receptor beta chain sequence and its context. This clone was seen only once. Its binding antigen is unknown. No base quality information exists; no much larger clone differs at one position. The Qiagen DNeasy kit was used to extract genomic DNA from unsorted PBMCs and from the negatively selected CD4+ and CD8+ fractions. TCR beta CDR3 regions were subjected to amplification by immunoSEQ multiplex PCR with primers that anneal to V and J segments. A synthetic immune receptor repertoire was used to minimize amplification bias, and remaining bias was computationally removed after sequencing. As for how the authors treated the data: Repertoire diversity was quantified as the Shannon entropy index using custom Python scripts. Unsorted, CD4+ and CD8+ repertoires were analyzed separately, except in combined analyses where CD4+ and CD8+ sequences were merged in silico. TCRdb limited this immuneACCESS table to in-frame rearrangements with V and J called. A share of clones is missing; checked studies link under half to unresolved V genes, and the rest is unexplained. The DNA gave D and trimming, while V, J and clone size come from that table. This sample is represented by roughly 20,000 clones; about four fifths of them were singletons. Roughly 1.2% of the sample is held by the ten biggest clonotypes.

The data were taken from a study of PD-1 blockade in classical Hodgkin lymphoma (TCRdb year 2020). Study-wide context: The study used TCR beta sequencing and CyTOF to define a peripheral blood immune signature of response to PD-1 blockade in classical Hodgkin lymphoma.

What the time point label conveys for this sample: newly diagnosed, previously untreated cHL patient sample. Using a Miltenyi CD4+ T cell isolation kit, CD4+ T cells were purified from thawed PBMCs through magnetic negative selection. PBMCs from patients with newly diagnosed, previously untreated classical Hodgkin lymphoma were sequenced as a comparison group for the relapsed/refractory trial patients. Peripheral blood was collected in 8 mL Vacutainer Cell Preparation Tubes, from which PBMCs were isolated by centrifugation and then cryopreserved. Purified CD4+ and CD8+ fractions were generated only in cases for which an additional PBMC sample was available. Magnetically labelled cells were removed on LS columns in a quadroMACS separator, and the flow-through was retained as the purified fraction. Trimming takes 2 bases from V and 3 bases from J, and the germline ends sit 11 bases apart. The germline V gene encodes CDR1 MDHEN and CDR2 SYDVKM. From the cysteine up to the phenylalanine, the CDR3 has a length of 14 residues. CDR3 DNA only is kept here, 42 bases in frame from base 1.

Here is what the overall study found, with its caveats: The study covered only a single clinical trial cohort, and the causes of the repertoire differences, possibly disease activity or prior therapy, were still not defined. Baseline TCR diversity was reported as lower in newly diagnosed patients than in healthy donors, and lower still in relapsed/refractory patients.

Sequenced material: CD4+ T cells from blood. This TCR derives from a human donor with classical Hodgkin lymphoma. Recombination connected TRBV28 to TRBJ2-7; TRBD2 could be the D gene, as 7 bases match. The CDR3 in this case is CASSLRGGLYEQYF. The DNA sequence reads TGTGCCAGCAGTTTAAGGGGGGGACTCTACGAGCAGTACTTC.